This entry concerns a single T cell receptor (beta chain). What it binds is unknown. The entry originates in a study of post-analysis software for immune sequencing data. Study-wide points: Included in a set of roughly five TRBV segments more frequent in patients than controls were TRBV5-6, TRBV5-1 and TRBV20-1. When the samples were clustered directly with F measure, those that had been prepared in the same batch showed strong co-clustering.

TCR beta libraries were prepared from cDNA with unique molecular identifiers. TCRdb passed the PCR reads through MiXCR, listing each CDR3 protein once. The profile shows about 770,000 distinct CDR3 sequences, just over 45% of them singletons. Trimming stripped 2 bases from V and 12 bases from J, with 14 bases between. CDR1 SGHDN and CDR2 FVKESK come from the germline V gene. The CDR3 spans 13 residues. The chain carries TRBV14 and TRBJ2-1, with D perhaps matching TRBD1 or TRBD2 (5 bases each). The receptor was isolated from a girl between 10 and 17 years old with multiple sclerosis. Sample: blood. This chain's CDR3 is CASSQPGTQRQFF. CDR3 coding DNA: TGTGCCAGCAGCCAACCCGGGACCCAAAGGCAGTTCTTC.